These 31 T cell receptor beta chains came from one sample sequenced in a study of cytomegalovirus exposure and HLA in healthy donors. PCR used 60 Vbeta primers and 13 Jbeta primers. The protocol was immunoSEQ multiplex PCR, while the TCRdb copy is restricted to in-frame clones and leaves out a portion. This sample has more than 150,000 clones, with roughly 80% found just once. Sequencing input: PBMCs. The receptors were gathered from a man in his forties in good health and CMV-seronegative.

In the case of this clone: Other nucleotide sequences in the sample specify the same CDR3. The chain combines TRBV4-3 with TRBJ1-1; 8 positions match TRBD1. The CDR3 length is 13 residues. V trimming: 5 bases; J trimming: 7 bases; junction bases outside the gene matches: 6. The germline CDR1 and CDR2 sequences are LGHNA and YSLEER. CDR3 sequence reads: CASSSRTGLEAFF. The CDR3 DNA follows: TGCGCCAGCAGCTCCCGGACAGGGCTTGAAGCTTTCTTT.

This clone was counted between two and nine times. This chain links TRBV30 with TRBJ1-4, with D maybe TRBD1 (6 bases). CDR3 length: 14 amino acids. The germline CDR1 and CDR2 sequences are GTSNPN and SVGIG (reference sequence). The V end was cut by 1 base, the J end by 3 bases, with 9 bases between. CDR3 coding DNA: TGTGCCTGGAGTGGGGGGCTATCTAATGAAAAACTGTTTTTT. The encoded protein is CAWSGGLSNEKLFF. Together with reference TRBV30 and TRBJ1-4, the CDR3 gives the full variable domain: SQTIHQWPATLVQPVGSPLSLECTVEGTSNPNLYWYRQAAGRGLQLLFYSVGIGQISSEVPQNLSASRPQDRQFILSSKKLLLSDSGFYLCAWSGGLSNEKLFFGSGTQLSVL.

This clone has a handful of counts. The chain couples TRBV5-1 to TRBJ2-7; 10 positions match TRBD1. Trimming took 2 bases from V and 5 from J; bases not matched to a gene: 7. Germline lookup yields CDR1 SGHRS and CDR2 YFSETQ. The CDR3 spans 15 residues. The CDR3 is CASSFGDRGGNEQYF. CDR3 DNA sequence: TGCGCCAGCAGCTTCGGGGACAGGGGAGGGAACGAGCAGTACTTC.

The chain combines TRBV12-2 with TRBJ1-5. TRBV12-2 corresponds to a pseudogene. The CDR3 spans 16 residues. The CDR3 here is CASRSTGRAYNQPQHF. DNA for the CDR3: TGTGCAAGTCGCTCCACTGGGCGGGCCTACAATCAGCCCCAGCATTTT.

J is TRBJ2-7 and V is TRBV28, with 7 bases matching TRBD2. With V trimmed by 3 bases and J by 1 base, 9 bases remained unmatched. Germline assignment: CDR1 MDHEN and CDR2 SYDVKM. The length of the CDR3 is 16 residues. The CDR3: CASSFKPGGLSYEQYF. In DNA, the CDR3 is TGTGCCAGCAGTTTTAAACCGGGGGGTCTGTCCTACGAGCAGTACTTC.

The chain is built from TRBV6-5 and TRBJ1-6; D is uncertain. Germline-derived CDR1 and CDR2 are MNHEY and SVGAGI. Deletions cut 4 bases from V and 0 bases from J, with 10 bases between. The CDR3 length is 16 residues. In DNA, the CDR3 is TGTGCCAGCAGTTCCCCGAGGGCCTCCTATAATTCACCCCTCCACTTT. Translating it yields CASSSPRASYNSPLHF.

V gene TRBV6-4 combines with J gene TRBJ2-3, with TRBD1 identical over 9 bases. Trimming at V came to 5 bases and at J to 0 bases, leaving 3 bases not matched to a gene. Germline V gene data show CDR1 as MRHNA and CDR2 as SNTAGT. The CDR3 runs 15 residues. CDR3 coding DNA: TGTGCCAGCAGTATAACAGGGGGCAGCACAGATACGCAGTATTTT. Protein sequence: CASSITGGSTDTQYF.

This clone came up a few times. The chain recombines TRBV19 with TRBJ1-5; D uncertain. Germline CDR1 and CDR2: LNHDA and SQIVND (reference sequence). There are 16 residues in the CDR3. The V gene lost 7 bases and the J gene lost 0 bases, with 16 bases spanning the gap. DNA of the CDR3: TGTGCCAGTACTTTAAAGTGGAGGGCTAGCAATCAGCCCCAGCATTTT. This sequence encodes CASTLKWRASNQPQHF.

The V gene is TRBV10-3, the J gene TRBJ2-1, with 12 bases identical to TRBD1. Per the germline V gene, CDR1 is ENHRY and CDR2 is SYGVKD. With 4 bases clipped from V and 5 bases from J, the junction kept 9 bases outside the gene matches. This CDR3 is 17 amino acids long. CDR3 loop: CAISGTGTGGRDNEQFF. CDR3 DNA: TGTGCCATCAGTGGGACCGGGACAGGGGGCCGGGACAATGAGCAGTTCTTC.

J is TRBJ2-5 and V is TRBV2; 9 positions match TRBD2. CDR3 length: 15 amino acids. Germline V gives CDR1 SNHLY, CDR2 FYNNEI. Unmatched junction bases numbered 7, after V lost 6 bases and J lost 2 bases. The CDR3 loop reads CASREGTSRQETQYF. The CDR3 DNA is TGTGCCAGCAGAGAGGGGACTAGCAGGCAAGAGACCCAGTACTTC.

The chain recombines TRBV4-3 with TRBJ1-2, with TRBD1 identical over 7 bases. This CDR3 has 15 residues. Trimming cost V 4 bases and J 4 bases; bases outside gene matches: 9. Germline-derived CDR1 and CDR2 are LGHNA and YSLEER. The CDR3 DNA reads TGCGCCAGCAGCCGAGCACAGGGGTCGATCTATGGCTACACCTTC. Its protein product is CASSRAQGSIYGYTF.

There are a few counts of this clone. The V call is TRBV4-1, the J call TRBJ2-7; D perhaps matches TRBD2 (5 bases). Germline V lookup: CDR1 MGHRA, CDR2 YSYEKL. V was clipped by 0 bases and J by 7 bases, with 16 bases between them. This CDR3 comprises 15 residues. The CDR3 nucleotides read TGCGCCAGCAGCCAAGAGATGGGCCTCTCGGGGGAGCAGTACTTC. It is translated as CASSQEMGLSGEQYF.

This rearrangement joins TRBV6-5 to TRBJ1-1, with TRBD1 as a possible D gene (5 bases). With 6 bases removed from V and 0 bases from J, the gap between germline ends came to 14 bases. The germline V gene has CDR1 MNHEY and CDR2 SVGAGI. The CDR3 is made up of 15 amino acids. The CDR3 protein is CASRRGGGMNTEAFF. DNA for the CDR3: TGTGCCAGCAGACGGGGTGGGGGGATGAACACTGAAGCTTTCTTT.

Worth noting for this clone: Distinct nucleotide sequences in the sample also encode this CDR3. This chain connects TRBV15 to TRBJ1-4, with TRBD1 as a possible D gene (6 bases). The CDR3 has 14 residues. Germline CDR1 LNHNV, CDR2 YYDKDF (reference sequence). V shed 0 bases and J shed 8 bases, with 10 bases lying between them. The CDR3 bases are TGTGCCACCAGCAGAGACAGGGGTGGCGAAAAACTGTTTTTT. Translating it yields CATSRDRGGEKLFF. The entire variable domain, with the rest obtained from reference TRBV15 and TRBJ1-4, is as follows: DAMVIQNPRYQVTQFGKPVTLSCSQTLNHNVMYWYQQKSSQAPKLLFHYYDKDFNNEADTPDNFQSRRPNTSFCFLDIRSPGLGDTAMYLCATSRDRGGEKLFFGSGTQLSVL.

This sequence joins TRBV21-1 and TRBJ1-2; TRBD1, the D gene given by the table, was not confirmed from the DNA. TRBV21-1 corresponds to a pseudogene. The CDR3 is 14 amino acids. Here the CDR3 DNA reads TGTGCCAGCAGCAAAGTGGGTAGGGGCTGTGGCTACACCTTC. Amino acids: CASSKVGRGCGYTF.

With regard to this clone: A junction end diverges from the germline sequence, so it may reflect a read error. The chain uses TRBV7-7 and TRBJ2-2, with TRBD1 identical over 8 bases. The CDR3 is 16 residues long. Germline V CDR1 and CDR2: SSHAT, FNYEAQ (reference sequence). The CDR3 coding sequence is TGTGCTAGCAGCCCAGGACAGGGATTGGGCACCGGGGAGCTGTTTTTT. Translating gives CASSPGQGLGTGELFF.

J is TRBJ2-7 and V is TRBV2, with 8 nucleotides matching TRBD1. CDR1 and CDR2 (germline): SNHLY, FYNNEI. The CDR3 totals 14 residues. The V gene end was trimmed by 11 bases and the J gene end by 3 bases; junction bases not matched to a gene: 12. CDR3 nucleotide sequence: TGTGCCGCACGGAGAGGGACAGGTTTCTACGAGCAGTACTTC. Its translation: CAARRGTGFYEQYF.

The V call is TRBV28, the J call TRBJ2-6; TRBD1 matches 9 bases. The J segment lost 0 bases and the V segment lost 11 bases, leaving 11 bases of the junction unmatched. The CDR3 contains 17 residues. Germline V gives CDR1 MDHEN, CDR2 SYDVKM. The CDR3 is CAGAPGQGSSGANVLTF. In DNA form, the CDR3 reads TGTGCCGGGGCTCCGGGACAGGGCAGCTCTGGGGCCAACGTCCTGACTTTC.

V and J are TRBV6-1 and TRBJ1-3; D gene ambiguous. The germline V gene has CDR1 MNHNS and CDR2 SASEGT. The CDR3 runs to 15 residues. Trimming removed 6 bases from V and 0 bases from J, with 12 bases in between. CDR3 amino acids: CASRPQLLSGNTIYF. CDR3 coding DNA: TGTGCCAGCAGACCCCAATTACTCTCTGGAAACACCATATATTTT.

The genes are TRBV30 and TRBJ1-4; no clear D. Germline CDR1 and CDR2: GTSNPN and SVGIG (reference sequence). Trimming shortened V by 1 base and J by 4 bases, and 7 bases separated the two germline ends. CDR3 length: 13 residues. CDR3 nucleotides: TGTGCCTGGAGTGGAGGAAATAATGAAAAACTGTTTTTT. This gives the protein CAWSGGNNEKLFF.

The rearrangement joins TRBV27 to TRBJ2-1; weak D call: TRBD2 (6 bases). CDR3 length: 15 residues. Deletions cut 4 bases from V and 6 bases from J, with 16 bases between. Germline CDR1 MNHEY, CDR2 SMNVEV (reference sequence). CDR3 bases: TGTGCCAGCAGTTCGCGGGGCCCGGCCGTCAATGAGCAGTTCTTC. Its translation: CASSSRGPAVNEQFF.

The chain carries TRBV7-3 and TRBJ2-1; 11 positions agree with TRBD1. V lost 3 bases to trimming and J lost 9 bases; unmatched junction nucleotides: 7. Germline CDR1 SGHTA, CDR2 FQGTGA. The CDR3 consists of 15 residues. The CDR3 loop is CASSFPGQGASEQFF. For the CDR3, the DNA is TGTGCCAGCAGCTTCCCCGGACAGGGGGCAAGTGAGCAGTTCTTC.

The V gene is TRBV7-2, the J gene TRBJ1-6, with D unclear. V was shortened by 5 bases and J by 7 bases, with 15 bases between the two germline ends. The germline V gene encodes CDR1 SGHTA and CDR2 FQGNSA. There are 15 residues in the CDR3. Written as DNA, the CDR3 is TGTGCCAGCAGCGAATGGTCTAACCTGAATTCACCCCTCCACTTT. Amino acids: CASSEWSNLNSPLHF.

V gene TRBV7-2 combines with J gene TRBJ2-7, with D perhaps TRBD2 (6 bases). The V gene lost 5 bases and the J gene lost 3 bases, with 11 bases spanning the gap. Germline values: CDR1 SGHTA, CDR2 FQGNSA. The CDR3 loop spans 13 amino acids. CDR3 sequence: CASSRDLVYEQYF. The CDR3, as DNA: TGTGCCAGCAGCCGGGACTTAGTCTACGAGCAGTACTTC.

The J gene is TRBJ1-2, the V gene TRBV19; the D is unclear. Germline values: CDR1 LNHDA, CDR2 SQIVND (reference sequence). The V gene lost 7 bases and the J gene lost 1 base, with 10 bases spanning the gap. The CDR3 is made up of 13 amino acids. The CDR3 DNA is TGTGCCAGTAATGCCCAGGTTAACTATGGCTACACCTTC. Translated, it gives CASNAQVNYGYTF. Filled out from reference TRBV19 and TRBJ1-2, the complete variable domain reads DGGITQSPKYLFRKEGQNVTLSCEQNLNHDAMYWYRQDPGQGLRLIYYSQIVNDFQKGDIAEGYSVSREKKESFPLTVTSAQKNPTAFYLCASNAQVNYGYTFGSGTRLTVV.

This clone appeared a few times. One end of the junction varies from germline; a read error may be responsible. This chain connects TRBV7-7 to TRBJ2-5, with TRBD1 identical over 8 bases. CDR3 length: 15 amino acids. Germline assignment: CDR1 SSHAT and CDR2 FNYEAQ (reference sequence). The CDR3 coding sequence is TGTGCTAGCAGCTTATCCGGGACAGGCCAAGAGACCCAGTACTTC. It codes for CASSLSGTGQETQYF.

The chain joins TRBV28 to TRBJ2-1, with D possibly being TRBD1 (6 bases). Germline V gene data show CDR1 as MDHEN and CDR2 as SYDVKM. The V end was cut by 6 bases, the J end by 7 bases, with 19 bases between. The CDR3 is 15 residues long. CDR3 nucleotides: TGTGCCAGCAGCACTGGGGGCGGGCGTAGGAATGAGCAGTTCTTC. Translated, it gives CASSTGGGRRNEQFF.

In DNA, the CDR3 is TGTGCCTGGAGTTGGCAGAACTACGAGCAGTACTTC. This sequence encodes CAWSWQNYEQYF. This rearrangement joins TRBV30 to TRBJ2-7; D not certain. The V end was cut by 2 bases, the J end by 3 bases, with 8 bases between. CDR3 length equals 12 residues. Germline-derived CDR1 and CDR2 are GTSNPN and SVGIG (reference sequence).

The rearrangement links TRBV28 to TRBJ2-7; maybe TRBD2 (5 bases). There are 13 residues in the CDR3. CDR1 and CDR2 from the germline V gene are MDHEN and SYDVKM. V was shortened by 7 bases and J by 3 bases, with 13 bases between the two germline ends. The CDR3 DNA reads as TGTGCCAGCAACGGGATACCCTTCTACGAGCAGTACTTC. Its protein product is CASNGIPFYEQYF.

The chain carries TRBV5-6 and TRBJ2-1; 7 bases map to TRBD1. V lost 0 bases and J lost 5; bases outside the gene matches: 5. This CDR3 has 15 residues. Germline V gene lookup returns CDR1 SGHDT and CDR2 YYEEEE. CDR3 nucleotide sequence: TGTGCCAGCAGCTTGGTAGGGGGCGCACACAATGAGCAGTTCTTC. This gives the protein CASSLVGGAHNEQFF.

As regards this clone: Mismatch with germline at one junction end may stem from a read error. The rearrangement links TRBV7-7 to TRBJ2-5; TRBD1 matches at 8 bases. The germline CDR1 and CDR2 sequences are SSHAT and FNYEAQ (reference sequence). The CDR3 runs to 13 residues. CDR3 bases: TGTGCTAGCAGGCCGACAGGGGAAGAGACCCAGTACTTC. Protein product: CASRPTGEETQYF.